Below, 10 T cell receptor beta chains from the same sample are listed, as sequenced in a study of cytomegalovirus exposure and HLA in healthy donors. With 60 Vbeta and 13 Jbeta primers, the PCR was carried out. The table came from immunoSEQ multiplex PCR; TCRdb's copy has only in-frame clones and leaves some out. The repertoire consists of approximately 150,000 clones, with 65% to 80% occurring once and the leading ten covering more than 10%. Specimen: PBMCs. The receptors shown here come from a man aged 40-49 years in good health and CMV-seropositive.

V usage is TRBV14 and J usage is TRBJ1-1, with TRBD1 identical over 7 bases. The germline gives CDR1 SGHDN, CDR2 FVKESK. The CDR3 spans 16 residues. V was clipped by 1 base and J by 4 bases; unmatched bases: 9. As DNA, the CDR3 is TGTGCCAGCAGCCAAGGGCTAACAGGGGTGGGCACTGAAGCTTTCTTT. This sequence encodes CASSQGLTGVGTEAFF.

CDR3 amino acids: CAHGDSSLEQYF. In DNA form, the CDR3 reads TGTGCCCATGGGGACTCCTCTTTAGAGCAGTACTTC. The rearrangement links TRBV6-6 to TRBJ2-7, with D possibly matching TRBD2 (6 bases). The CDR3 loop spans 12 amino acids. Looked up from germline, CDR1 is MNHNY and CDR2 is SVGAGI (reference sequence). Between the trimmed V and J ends, which lost 11 bases and 7 bases, there was a span of 18 bases.

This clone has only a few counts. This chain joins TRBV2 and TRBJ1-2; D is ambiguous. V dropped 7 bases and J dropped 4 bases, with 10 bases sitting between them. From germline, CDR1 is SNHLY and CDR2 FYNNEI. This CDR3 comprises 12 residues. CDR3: CASTSPLYGYTF. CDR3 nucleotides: TGTGCCAGCACCTCCCCACTCTATGGCTACACCTTC.

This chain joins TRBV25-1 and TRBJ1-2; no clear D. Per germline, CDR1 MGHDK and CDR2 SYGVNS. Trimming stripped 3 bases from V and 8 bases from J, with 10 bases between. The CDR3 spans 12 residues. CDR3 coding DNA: TGTGCCAGCAGTGACTCTCCCAGGGGCTACACCTTC. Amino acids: CASSDSPRGYTF.

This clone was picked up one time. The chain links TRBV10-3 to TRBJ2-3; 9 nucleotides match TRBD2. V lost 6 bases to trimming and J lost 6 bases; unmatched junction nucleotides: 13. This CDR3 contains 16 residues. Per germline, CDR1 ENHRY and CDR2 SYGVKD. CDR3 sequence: CAIRADSGSGVDTQYF. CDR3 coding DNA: TGTGCCATCAGGGCGGATAGCGGGAGTGGCGTGGATACGCAGTATTTT.

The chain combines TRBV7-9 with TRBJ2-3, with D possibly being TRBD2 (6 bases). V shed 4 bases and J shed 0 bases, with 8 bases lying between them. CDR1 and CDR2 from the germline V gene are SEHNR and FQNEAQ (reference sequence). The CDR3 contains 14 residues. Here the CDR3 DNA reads TGTGCCAGCAGCTCGGGGACTAGCACAGATACGCAGTATTTT. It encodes CASSSGTSTDTQYF.

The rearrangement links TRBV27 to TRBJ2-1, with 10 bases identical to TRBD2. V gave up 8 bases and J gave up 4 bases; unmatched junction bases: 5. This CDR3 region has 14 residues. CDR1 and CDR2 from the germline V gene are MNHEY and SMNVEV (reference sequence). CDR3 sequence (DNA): TGTGCCAGCTATCCTAGCGGGAGTTACAATGAGCAGTTCTTC. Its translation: CASYPSGSYNEQFF.

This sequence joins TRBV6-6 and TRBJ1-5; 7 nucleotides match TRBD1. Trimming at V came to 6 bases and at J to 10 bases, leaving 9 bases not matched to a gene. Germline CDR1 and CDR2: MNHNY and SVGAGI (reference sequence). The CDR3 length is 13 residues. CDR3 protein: CASRPTGSNPQHF. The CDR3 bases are TGTGCCAGCAGACCGACAGGGAGCAACCCCCAGCATTTT.

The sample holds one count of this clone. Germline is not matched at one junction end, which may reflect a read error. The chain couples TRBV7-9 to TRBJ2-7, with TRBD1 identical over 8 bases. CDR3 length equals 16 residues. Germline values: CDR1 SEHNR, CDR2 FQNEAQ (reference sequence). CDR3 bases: TGTTCCAGCAGCTTAGAGGTAGGGACAGGTCGGTACGAGCAGTACTTC. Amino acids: CSSSLEVGTGRYEQYF. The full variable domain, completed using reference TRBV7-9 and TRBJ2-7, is DTGVSQNPRHKITKRGQNVTFRCDPISEHNRLYWYRQTLGQGPEFLTYFQNEAQLEKSRLLSDRFSAERPKGSFSTLEIQRTEQGDSAMYLCSSSLEVGTGRYEQYFGPGTRLTVT.

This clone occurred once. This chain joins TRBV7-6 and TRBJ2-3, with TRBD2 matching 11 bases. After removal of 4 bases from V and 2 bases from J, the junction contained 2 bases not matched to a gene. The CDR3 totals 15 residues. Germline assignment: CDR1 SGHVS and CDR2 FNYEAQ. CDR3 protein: CASSYSGRATDTQYF. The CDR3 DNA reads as TGTGCCAGCAGCTATAGCGGGAGGGCCACAGATACGCAGTATTTT.